What follows are 20 T cell receptor beta chains derived from one specimen sequenced in a study of blood T cell repertoires in COVID-19. TCRdb's copy holds only in-frame clones and misses some; the assay was immunoSEQ multiplex PCR. The data contain some 97,000 clones, approximately 90% of them singletons. Sequenced sample: peripheral blood. Source of these receptors: a man aged 60 to 69 with acute or convalescent COVID-19.

The chain links TRBV2 to TRBJ2-5, with D perhaps TRBD1 (5 bases). V gave up 8 bases and J gave up 3 bases, with 22 bases separating them. Germline lookup yields CDR1 SNHLY and CDR2 FYNNEI. The CDR3 covers 16 residues. The CDR3 DNA reads as TGTGCCAGCCTGACGCTTGTGGGGCGGAGAAAAGAGACCCAGTACTTC. It specifies CASLTLVGRRKETQYF.

The chain recombines TRBV4-1 with TRBJ1-1; no definite D call. CDR1 MGHRA and CDR2 YSYEKL come from the germline V gene. This CDR3 has 11 residues. With 6 bases removed from V and 5 bases from J, the gap between germline ends came to 7 bases. Written as DNA, the CDR3 is TGCGCCAGCAGGGCGGGGACTGAAGCTTTCTTT. Its translation: CASRAGTEAFF.

The V gene is TRBV7-3, the J gene TRBJ2-2, with no clear D. Trimming took off 2 bases at V and 6 bases at J, with 10 bases between the two ends. The CDR3 runs to 14 residues. The germline gives CDR1 SGHTA, CDR2 FQGTGA. CDR3 coding DNA: TGTGCCAGCAGCTTAGCAGCGACGGCCGGGGAGCTGTTTTTT. The encoded protein is CASSLAATAGELFF.

The J gene is TRBJ2-5, the V gene TRBV3-1 (or the pseudogene TRBV3-2), with 7 nucleotides matching TRBD2. Germline-derived CDR1 and CDR2 are LGHDT and YNNKEL (reference sequence). The J segment lost 1 base and the V segment lost 3 bases, leaving 5 bases of the junction unmatched. CDR3 length equals 15 residues. The CDR3 spells CASSHRTRSQETQYF. In nucleotides, the CDR3 is TGTGCCAGCAGCCACAGGACTAGATCCCAAGAGACCCAGTACTTC.

This clone was counted a single time. The V gene is TRBV19, the J gene TRBJ1-4; D might be TRBD1 (5 bases). CDR3 length: 14 amino acids. CDR1 and CDR2 from the germline V gene are LNHDA and SQIVND (reference sequence). Trimming took off 5 bases at V and 3 bases at J, with 10 bases between the two ends. DNA of the CDR3: TGTGCCAGTAGTGAACAGGCTTCTAATGAAAAACTGTTTTTT. The encoded protein is CASSEQASNEKLFF.

This clone was seen once. The chain is built from TRBV10-3 and TRBJ2-2; 9 positions agree with TRBD2. Per germline, CDR1 ENHRY and CDR2 SYGVKD. The ends lost 7 bases at V and 5 bases at J; junction bases unmatched: 8. CDR3 length: 15 amino acids. CDR3 sequence (DNA): TGTGCCATCACTAGTAGCGGGAGCGATACCGGGGAGCTGTTTTTT. The encoded protein is CAITSSGSDTGELFF.

This chain links TRBV19 with TRBJ1-6; possibly TRBD1 for D (6 bases). Germline values: CDR1 LNHDA, CDR2 SQIVND (reference sequence). V lost 4 bases, J lost 5 bases, and 9 bases lay in between. The CDR3 is made up of 14 amino acids. CDR3 loop: CASSTQGNNSPLHF. The CDR3 DNA reads TGTGCCAGTAGTACCCAGGGGAATAATTCACCCCTCCACTTT.

The chain uses TRBV5-1 and TRBJ2-1; perhaps TRBD2 as D (6 bases). CDR1 is SGHRS and CDR2 is YFSETQ in the germline V gene. The CDR3 length is 13 residues. V dropped 3 bases and J dropped 9 bases, with 13 bases sitting between them. In DNA, the CDR3 is TGCGCCAGCAGCTACCGGGTCGGGGGTGAGCAGTTCTTC. Translation: CASSYRVGGEQFF.

J is TRBJ1-2 and V is TRBV29-1, with D perhaps matching TRBD1 (5 bases). V was shortened by 4 bases and J by 6 bases, with 12 bases between the two germline ends. The germline gives CDR1 SQVTM, CDR2 ANQGSEA. The CDR3 contains 12 residues. The DNA for the CDR3 is TGCAGCGTTGGGACATCGTTAGATGGCTACACCTTC. Encoded protein: CSVGTSLDGYTF.

CDR3 region: CASSLAAASTGELFF. The CDR3 nucleotides are TGCGCCAGCAGCTTAGCGGCGGCCTCCACCGGGGAGCTGTTTTTT. The chain couples TRBV5-1 to TRBJ2-2; a weak D match, TRBD2 (5 bases). The CDR3 consists of 15 residues. Germline V gene lookup returns CDR1 SGHRS and CDR2 YFSETQ. V was pared by 2 bases and J by 4 bases, with 12 bases between.

The rearrangement links TRBV15 to TRBJ2-7; TRBD2 matches at 11 bases. This CDR3 is 15 amino acids long. J was trimmed by 12 bases and V by 0 bases; bases with no gene match: 10. Germline values: CDR1 LNHNV, CDR2 YYDKDF (reference sequence). The CDR3 DNA follows: TGTGCCACCAGCAGAGATCGCCTACTAGCGGGAGAATGGTACGTC. Residues: CATSRDRLLAGEWYV.

The chain recombines TRBV7-2 with TRBJ2-7; 7 bases map to TRBD1. CDR3 length: 19 amino acids. Germline CDR1 is SGHTA and CDR2 is FQGNSA. V was clipped by 5 bases and J by 0 bases; unmatched bases: 19. CDR3 in amino acids: CASSIHTVRDSEASYEQYF. CDR3 coding DNA: TGTGCCAGCAGCATACACACAGTCCGGGACAGTGAGGCCTCCTACGAGCAGTACTTC.

The rearrangement joins TRBV30 to TRBJ2-2; tentatively, D is TRBD2 (5 bases). Germline-derived CDR1 and CDR2 are GTSNPN and SVGIG (reference sequence). This CDR3 contains 13 residues. Trimming cost V 2 bases and J 1 base, with 5 bases left between them. In nucleotides, the CDR3 is TGTGCCTGGAGTAGCGGGAACACCGGGGAGCTGTTTTTT. This sequence encodes CAWSSGNTGELFF.

The chain uses TRBV19 and TRBJ1-5; D is unresolved. Between the trimmed V and J ends, which lost 5 bases and 0 bases, there was a span of 8 bases. The CDR3 has 14 residues. CDR1 and CDR2 (germline): LNHDA, SQIVND (reference sequence). The CDR3 nucleotides read TGTGCCAGTAGTCTCCTAAATAGCAATCAGCCCCAGCATTTT. Protein: CASSLLNSNQPQHF.

J is TRBJ1-3 and V is TRBV2; no reliable D call. Germline-derived CDR1 and CDR2 are SNHLY and FYNNEI. The CDR3 runs 11 residues. V gave up 8 bases and J gave up 8 bases, with 10 bases separating them. The CDR3 coding sequence is TGTGCCAGCCAACTTCGAGACACCATATATTTT. Its translation: CASQLRDTIYF.

J is TRBJ1-4 and V is TRBV6-1; no clear D gene. The CDR3 consists of 14 residues. Trimming removed 3 bases at V and 8 bases at J, with 13 bases between. Germline loops: CDR1 MNHNS, CDR2 SASEGT. This CDR3 is CASSDTHTEEKLFF. In nucleotides, the CDR3 is TGTGCCAGCAGTGACACTCACACAGAAGAAAAACTGTTTTTT.

The chain couples TRBV15 to TRBJ1-5, with D maybe TRBD1 (6 bases). Germline V gene lookup returns CDR1 LNHNV and CDR2 YYDKDF (reference sequence). The V end was cut by 7 bases, the J end by 9 bases, with 25 bases between. CDR3 length: 16 amino acids. For the CDR3, the DNA is TGTGCCACCAACCCTGGGGGCCGGGTTCAGTTTGTGCCCCAGCATTTT. Translation: CATNPGGRVQFVPQHF.

V and J are TRBV4-1 and TRBJ2-2; TRBD2 is a possible D gene (5 bases). This CDR3 region has 15 residues. V lost 1 base to trimming and J lost 5 bases, with 11 bases between them. The germline gives CDR1 MGHRA, CDR2 YSYEKL. The CDR3 protein is CASSQGTAVTGELFF. The DNA for the CDR3 is TGCGCCAGCAGCCAAGGGACTGCGGTAACCGGGGAGCTGTTTTTT.

A few counts support this clone. The chain combines TRBV5-6 with TRBJ2-1; 8 nucleotides line up with TRBD2. Trimming at V came to 3 bases and at J to 6 bases, leaving 14 bases not matched to a gene. The germline V gene has CDR1 SGHDT and CDR2 YYEEEE. This CDR3 region has 17 residues. The CDR3, as DNA: TGTGCCAGCAGCTATGAACTTCCGGGACTAGGTTCCAATGAGCAGTTCTTC. Translating gives CASSYELPGLGSNEQFF.

The chain uses TRBV28 and TRBJ2-5; 8 bases line up with TRBD2. The CDR3 is 17 residues long. Germline assignment: CDR1 MDHEN and CDR2 SYDVKM. Losses at the gene ends were 5 bases for V and 2 bases for J; bases not matched to a gene: 13. The CDR3 region is CASSPQTLAVPQETQYF. The CDR3 nucleotides read TGTGCCAGCAGTCCACAAACACTAGCGGTGCCACAAGAGACCCAGTACTTC.